The clone carrying this T cell receptor (beta chain) was seen a single time. The source of the sample is a study of shared clonotypes between healthy human individuals. Clones were sequenced by immunoSEQ multiplex PCR, and TCRdb holds only the in-frame ones, with some missing. The data show about 2.4 million clones, approximately 94% seen once. Germline loops: CDR1 MNHNS, CDR2 SASEGT. The CDR3 sequence is 11 residues long. Trimming took 9 bases from V and 2 from J, leaving 8 bases between them. What was sequenced was naive CD4+ T cells from PBMCs. The subset denotes: CD45RA+ positively selected. The chain has TRBV6-1 and TRBJ2-7; D might be TRBD1 (6 bases). This receptor was identified in a man between 18 and 35 years old in good health. Some clones in this sample may be carry-over from other donors' samples. CDR3 loop: CASTGTYEQYF. For the CDR3, the DNA is TGTGCCAGTACAGGGACCTACGAGCAGTACTTC.